Listed here are 32 T cell receptor beta chains from one sample, sequenced in a study of vaccination and CD4 T cells after COVID-19. The antigens these receptors bind are not known. The treatment is: approximately nine-day PBMC culture with coronavirus spike peptide pools or control peptides (ViraFEST assay). CD4+ T cells that came from the unexposed donor were collected before the COVID-19 pandemic (2011-2018). With the Oncomine TCR Beta short-read assay, DNA from cultured CD4+ T cells was sequenced. Cultured CD4+ T cells yielded the extracted genomic DNA. TCRdb reprocessed the PCR reads with MiXCR, giving one entry per CDR3 protein. The sample has about 11,000 distinct CDR3 sequences; about 28% are singletons. The sequencing input was CD4+ T cells from blood, cultured in vitro. The receptors were gathered from a human donor in good health.

The rearrangement links TRBV27 to TRBJ2-1; D tentatively reads TRBD1 or TRBD2 (5 bases each). The CDR3 spans 11 residues. Germline CDR1 reads MNHEY; CDR2 reads SMNVEV (reference sequence). The germline V and J ends were trimmed by 7 bases and 9 bases, with 10 bases remaining between them. CDR3 bases: TGTGCCAGCACAAGAGGGGTTGAGCAGTTCTTC. Protein: CASTRGVEQFF.

This rearrangement joins TRBV20-1 to TRBJ1-4; D is possibly TRBD1 (6 bases). Germline-derived CDR1 and CDR2 are DFQATT and SNEGSKA (reference sequence). The CDR3 is made up of 16 amino acids. V lost 6 bases, J lost 3 bases, and 20 bases lay in between. The CDR3 DNA is TGCAGTGCCAGCCCCGGGGGCAGCGGGGCTAATGAAAAACTGTTTTTT. Encoded protein: CSASPGGSGANEKLFF.

This clonotype was recorded only once. The J gene is TRBJ2-5, the V gene TRBV5-1; TRBD2 might be the D (6 bases). CDR1 and CDR2 (germline): SGHRS, YFSETQ. Trimming stripped 1 base from V and 2 bases from J, with 12 bases between. This CDR3 is built from 15 residues. For the CDR3, the DNA is TGCGCCAGCAGCTTGCGGGCTAGCGCACAAGAGACCCAGTACTTC. Its translation: CASSLRASAQETQYF.

Only a few counts were recorded for this clonotype. The rearrangement links TRBV6-5 to TRBJ2-7, with 14 nucleotides matching TRBD2. Germline CDR1 reads MNHEY; CDR2 reads SVGAGI. This CDR3 region has 16 residues. V was clipped by 4 bases and J by 6 bases; unmatched bases: 8. The CDR3 bases are TGTGCCAGCAGTTTCTTCGGGACTAGCGGGAGAGTCGAGCAGTACTTC. As protein: CASSFFGTSGRVEQYF.

As DNA, the CDR3 is TGTGCCAGCAGCCAAGGGGCTAGCAGTGGGACAGATACGCAGTATTTT. This sequence encodes CASSQGASSGTDTQYF. The rearrangement uses TRBV4-2 and TRBJ2-3, with a weak D call TRBD2 (5 bases). The CDR3 sequence is 16 residues long. Germline values: CDR1 LGHNA, CDR2 YNFKEQ. V dropped 1 base and J dropped 3 bases, with 14 bases sitting between them.

The J gene is TRBJ2-1, the V gene TRBV20-1, with 8 bases that match TRBD2. The CDR3 has 14 residues. Trimming removed 4 bases from V and 3 bases from J; junction bases left unmatched: 5. The germline V gene has CDR1 DFQATT and CDR2 SNEGSKA (reference sequence). CDR3 amino acids: CSATAGAIYNEQFF. The CDR3 DNA reads as TGCAGTGCTACAGCGGGAGCAATCTACAATGAGCAGTTCTTC.

This clonotype occurred a few times. This chain links TRBV7-8 with TRBJ2-7; 8 nucleotides align to TRBD2. CDR1 is SGHVS, CDR2 FQNEAQ, per germline. This CDR3 region has 16 residues. With 2 bases clipped from V and 6 bases from J, the junction kept 12 bases outside the gene matches. The CDR3, as DNA: TGTGCCAGCAGCTTAAGAACCGGGACTAGTAACCGCGAGCAGTACTTC. This gives the protein CASSLRTGTSNREQYF.

This clonotype has just one count. CDR3 amino acids: CASSLGRDGMGFF. The CDR3 nucleotides read TGTGCCAGCAGTTTGGGCAGGGATGGGATGGGGTTTTTT. The rearrangement links TRBV28 to TRBJ1-4; possible D gene TRBD1, 5 bases. CDR3 size: 13 residues. The V and J ends lost 3 bases and 16 bases respectively, with 18 bases between them. CDR1 MDHEN and CDR2 SYDVKM come from the germline V gene. Variable domain in full (rest from reference TRBV28 and TRBJ1-4): DVKVTQSSRYLVKRTGEKVFLECVQDMDHENMFWYRQDPGLGLRLIYFSYDVKMKEKGDIPEGYSVSREKKERFSLILESASTNQTSMYLCASSLGRDGMGFFGSGTQLSVL.

The chain uses TRBV19 and TRBJ2-7, with D uncertain. CDR1 is LNHDA, CDR2 SQIVND, per germline (reference sequence). V was clipped by 8 bases and J by 3 bases, with 8 bases between them. The CDR3 runs to 11 residues. The CDR3 loop is CASGTLYEQYF. Written as DNA, the CDR3 is TGTGCCAGTGGTACCCTCTACGAGCAGTACTTC.

The chain has TRBV5-6 and TRBJ2-7, with D possibly being TRBD1 (6 bases). Germline CDR1 SGHDT, CDR2 YYEEEE. This CDR3 comprises 12 residues. Trimming left V 0 bases short and J 12 bases short, with 13 bases between. In nucleotides, the CDR3 is TGTGCCAGCAGCTTGGACAGGGAGAGACGGTACTTC. It specifies CASSLDRERRYF.

This chain links TRBV20-1 with TRBJ1-6; TRBD1 might be the D (6 bases). This CDR3 has 17 residues. The ends were cut back, 5 bases at V and 3 bases at J, with 20 bases in the middle. Germline V lookup: CDR1 DFQATT, CDR2 SNEGSKA (reference sequence). The CDR3: CSAPSPTRDNYNSPLHF. CDR3 DNA sequence: TGCAGTGCTCCCTCCCCCACCCGGGACAACTATAATTCACCCCTCCACTTT.

The V call is TRBV14, the J call TRBJ2-5, with 8 positions matching TRBD2. The germline gives CDR1 SGHDN, CDR2 FVKESK. V was clipped by 4 bases and J by 4 bases; unmatched bases: 5. The CDR3 is 14 amino acids. DNA of the CDR3: TGTGCCAGCAGCCTGCGAAGCGGGAGAGAGACCCAGTACTTC. Translated, it gives CASSLRSGRETQYF.

This clonotype was observed a few times. This rearrangement joins TRBV7-2 to TRBJ1-1; 7 bases map to TRBD1. With 4 bases clipped from V and 6 bases from J, the junction kept 14 bases outside the gene matches. This CDR3 has 16 amino acids. CDR1 and CDR2 from the germline V gene are SGHTA and FQGNSA. In DNA form, the CDR3 reads TGTGCCAGCAGCTCAATCTTACCGACAGGGCTGTCTGAAGCTTTCTTT. This translates into CASSSILPTGLSEAFF.

Only a few counts were recorded for this clonotype. J is TRBJ2-5 and V is TRBV20-1, with a weak D call TRBD2 (6 bases). CDR1 is DFQATT and CDR2 is SNEGSKA in the germline V gene (reference sequence). This CDR3 region has 11 residues. CDR3 DNA sequence: TGCGGGGTAGCGGACTCAAAGACCCAGTACTTC. This gives the protein CGVADSKTQYF.

The CDR3 DNA is TGTGCCAGCAGCACGGGACTAGCTCTCACCGGGGAGCTGTTTTTT. It is translated as CASSTGLALTGELFF. This chain connects TRBV7-6 to TRBJ2-2; 9 positions match TRBD2. The CDR3 contains 15 residues. Germline CDR1 SGHVS, CDR2 FNYEAQ. Unmatched junction bases numbered 5, after V lost 5 bases and J lost 4 bases.

This chain uses TRBV19 with TRBJ2-2; possible D gene TRBD1, 6 bases. There are 15 residues in the CDR3. Between the trimmed V and J ends, which lost 6 bases and 0 bases, there was a span of 11 bases. The germline CDR1 and CDR2 sequences are LNHDA and SQIVND (reference sequence). This CDR3 reads CASSVGQANTGELFF. CDR3 nucleotides: TGTGCCAGTAGCGTGGGACAAGCGAACACCGGGGAGCTGTTTTTT.

This clonotype was picked up a small number of times. This chain joins TRBV4-2 and TRBJ2-1; 8 positions match TRBD1. The V segment lost 3 bases and the J segment 3 bases; nucleotides outside the gene matches: 7. Germline V gives CDR1 LGHNA, CDR2 YNFKEQ. This CDR3 region has 16 residues. The CDR3 is CASSHAGQAHYNEQFF. In DNA form, the CDR3 reads TGTGCCAGCAGCCATGCGGGACAGGCCCACTACAATGAGCAGTTCTTC.

The chain has TRBV20-1 and TRBJ2-7; the match to TRBD1 covers 7 bases. This CDR3 spans 13 amino acids. The trim removed 5 bases at V and 3 bases at J, leaving 7 bases unmatched. CDR1 and CDR2 (germline): DFQATT, SNEGSKA (reference sequence). The CDR3 region is CSAETGLGYEQYF. DNA for the CDR3: TGCAGTGCTGAGACAGGGCTCGGCTACGAGCAGTACTTC.

This chain joins TRBV6-2 or TRBV6-3 and TRBJ1-1; D gene unclear. Trimming removed 2 bases at V and 5 bases at J, with 6 bases between. The germline V gene encodes CDR1 MNHEY and CDR2 SVGEGT. CDR3 length: 12 residues. The CDR3 protein is CASSYVLTEAFF. In DNA form, the CDR3 reads TGTGCCAGCAGTTACGTATTGACTGAAGCTTTCTTT.

This clonotype has a handful of counts. This chain uses TRBV6-5 with TRBJ2-3; the D gene is possibly TRBD1 (5 bases). Between the trimmed V and J ends, which lost 1 base and 4 bases, there was a span of 9 bases. The CDR3 is 14 residues long. Germline CDR1 and CDR2: MNHEY and SVGAGI. CDR3 in amino acids: CASSYWQGADTQYF. DNA for the CDR3: TGTGCCAGCAGTTACTGGCAAGGGGCAGATACGCAGTATTTT.

CDR3 amino acids: CASSPRGLAGATDTQYF. In DNA form, the CDR3 reads TGTGCCAGCTCACCCCGAGGGCTAGCGGGAGCGACAGATACGCAGTATTTT. This chain links TRBV18 with TRBJ2-3, with 10 bases matching TRBD2. V gave up 3 bases and J gave up 3 bases; unmatched junction bases: 9. The germline V gene encodes CDR1 KGHSH and CDR2 LQKENI. The CDR3 loop spans 17 amino acids. The full variable domain, rest sourced from reference TRBV18 and TRBJ2-3, is NAGVMQNPRHLVRRRGQEARLRCSPMKGHSHVYWYRQLPEEGLKFMVYLQKENIIDESGMPKERFSAEFPKEGPSILRIQQVVRGDSAAYFCASSPRGLAGATDTQYFGPGTRLTVL.

In regard to this clonotype: At one end, the junction sequence differs from germline, possibly due to a read error. The rearrangement links TRBV2 to TRBJ2-7; possibly TRBD2 for D (7 bases). The CDR3 length is 12 residues. CDR1 and CDR2 (germline): SNHLY, FYNNEI. As DNA, the CDR3 is TGTGCCAGCGAGGTAGGGGGGGCCGCCGTTAGCTTC. Translation gives CASEVGGAAVSF.

This chain links TRBV6-1 with TRBJ2-7; the D call may be TRBD1 or TRBD2 (5 bases each). This CDR3 is built from 13 residues. Germline assignment: CDR1 MNHNS and CDR2 SASEGT. V gave up 8 bases and J gave up 2 bases, with 13 bases separating them. The CDR3 region is CASRRGRTYEQYF. Written as DNA, the CDR3 is TGTGCCAGCCGCCGGGGCAGAACCTACGAGCAGTACTTC.

By proportion, this clonotype is medium-sized. V gene TRBV7-2 combines with J gene TRBJ2-2; perhaps TRBD1 as D (5 bases). The CDR3 has 14 amino acids. V was trimmed by 2 bases and J by 6 bases, leaving 10 bases between them. The germline V gene has CDR1 SGHTA and CDR2 FQGNSA. CDR3 in DNA: TGTGCCAGCAGCTTAATGTCAGGGCCCGGGGAGCTGTTTTTT. Its protein is CASSLMSGPGELFF.

The V call is TRBV29-1, the J call TRBJ2-5; D tentatively fits TRBD1 or TRBD2 (5 bases each). The CDR3 sequence is 13 residues long. V was clipped by 7 bases and J by 5 bases, with 17 bases between them. The germline gives CDR1 SQVTM, CDR2 ANQGSEA. The CDR3 coding sequence is TGCAGCGCCGAGACGGGACCGATTGAGACCCAGTACTTC. Its translation: CSAETGPIETQYF.

The V gene is TRBV5-4, the J gene TRBJ1-1, with 10 nucleotides matching TRBD1. V shed 4 bases and J 4 bases; nucleotides not matched to a gene: 4. In germline, CDR1 is SGHNT, CDR2 YYREEE (reference sequence). The length of the CDR3 is 14 residues. The CDR3 DNA follows: TGTGCCAGCAGCCTTAGGACAGGGGGCACTGAAGCTTTCTTT. Translation gives CASSLRTGGTEAFF.

This clonotype was seen a few times. V usage is TRBV20-1 and J usage is TRBJ2-7; 9 nucleotides match TRBD2. V was clipped by 0 bases and J by 3 bases; unmatched bases: 6. Germline-derived CDR1 and CDR2 are DFQATT and SNEGSKA (reference sequence). This CDR3 contains 15 residues. Here the CDR3 DNA reads TGCAGTGCTAGAGAGCCGACTAGCGGACTCTACGAGCAGTACTTC. The encoded protein is CSAREPTSGLYEQYF.

The chain joins TRBV6-1 to TRBJ2-1, with D tentatively TRBD1 (8 bases). Looked up from germline, CDR1 is MNHNS and CDR2 is SASEGT. This CDR3 spans 15 amino acids. V lost 7 bases and J 3 bases, leaving 16 bases between the germline ends. CDR3 coding DNA: TGTGCCAGCACCCCGACAGGGGAGGGCTACAATGAGCAGTTCTTC. Translation gives CASTPTGEGYNEQFF.

This clonotype rates as medium-sized. The V call is TRBV6-5, the J call TRBJ2-7, with TRBD1 identical over 9 bases. The CDR3 contains 16 residues. V shed 0 bases and J 3 bases; nucleotides not matched to a gene: 6. Germline-derived CDR1 and CDR2 are MNHEY and SVGAGI. CDR3 region: CASSYSSGTGYYEQYF. The DNA of the CDR3 is TGTGCCAGCAGTTACTCATCCGGGACAGGGTACTACGAGCAGTACTTC.

This clonotype showed up just a few times. The CDR3 bases are TGTGCCAGTAGTATTAAGACACCTGCTACAGAAGCTTTCTTT. Its translation is CASSIKTPATEAFF. The chain joins TRBV19 to TRBJ1-1, with D uncertain. Germline values: CDR1 LNHDA, CDR2 SQIVND (reference sequence). Trimming took off 3 bases at V and 8 bases at J, with 16 bases between the two ends. The CDR3 covers 14 residues.

Concerning this clonotype itself: In this CDR3 the conserved last residue, phenylalanine or tryptophan, is missing, so a read error is likely. The chain recombines TRBV7-9 with TRBJ2-5; 8 positions match TRBD2. Germline assignment: CDR1 SEHNR and CDR2 FQNEAQ (reference sequence). V was clipped by 2 bases and J by 1 base; unmatched bases: 3. CDR3 length: 15 residues. This CDR3 reads CASSLLGGGQETQYS. The CDR3, as DNA: TGTGCCAGCAGCTTACTCGGGGGGGGCCAAGAGACCCAGTACTCC.

This clonotype was seen a few times. This sequence joins TRBV2 and TRBJ1-6; TRBD1 agrees at 8 bases. The CDR3 covers 16 residues. J was trimmed by 13 bases and V by 6 bases; bases with no gene match: 17. Germline lookup yields CDR1 SNHLY and CDR2 FYNNEI. The CDR3 bases are TGTGCCAGCAGAGTAAGGGACAGGAAACAAAACAGGCCCCTCCACTTT. Translation: CASRVRDRKQNRPLHF.